These 25 T cell receptor beta chains were sequenced from one sample in a study of response to subunit inactivated influenza vaccine. TCRdb called the RT-PCR reads again in MiXCR, with one record for every CDR3 protein. The repertoire holds 550,000 to 800,000 distinct CDR3 sequences, more than 11% seen once, with approximately 6.5% in the top ten. Specimen: PBMCs from blood, collected roughly 2 weeks before vaccination. These receptors were collected from a man between 50 and 59 years old who received an inactivated influenza vaccine.

This clonotype was observed a handful of times. The chain uses TRBV20-1 and TRBJ2-7; possibly TRBD1 for D (6 bases). The CDR3 runs to 14 residues. Germline assignment: CDR1 DFQATT and CDR2 SNEGSKA (reference sequence). Between the trimmed V and J ends, which lost 5 bases and 6 bases, there was a span of 20 bases. CDR3 protein: CSAQRTAGGGEQYF. CDR3 bases: TGCAGTGCTCAGCGGACAGCCGGCGGCGGCGAGCAGTACTTC.

The gene calls are TRBV19 and TRBJ2-4; D tentatively reads TRBD1 or TRBD2 (6 bases each). The CDR3 has 14 residues. Germline V gives CDR1 LNHDA, CDR2 SQIVND (reference sequence). The ends were cut back, 5 bases at V and 8 bases at J, with 16 bases in the middle. DNA for the CDR3: TGTGCCAGTAGTGCACAGGGAGGAGGGGACATTCAGTACTTC. Translated, it gives CASSAQGGGDIQYF.

The rearrangement links TRBV5-5 to TRBJ2-7; the D gene could be TRBD1 or TRBD2 (6 bases each). Germline values: CDR1 SGHKS, CDR2 YYEKEE (reference sequence). V lost 4 bases to trimming and J lost 4 bases, with 18 bases between them. This CDR3 comprises 15 residues. The CDR3 sequence: CASSPRGGGRYEQYF. CDR3 nucleotides: TGTGCCAGCAGCCCCAGGGGTGGGGGGCGGTACGAGCAGTACTTC.

The chain recombines TRBV28 with TRBJ2-3; D might be TRBD1 or TRBD2, each matching 7 bases. V was shortened by 5 bases and J by 3 bases, with 15 bases between the two germline ends. CDR1 and CDR2 from the germline V gene are MDHEN and SYDVKM. This CDR3 has 15 residues. The CDR3 here is CASSAYRGGTDTQYF. The CDR3 nucleotides read TGTGCCAGCAGTGCCTACAGGGGAGGGACAGATACGCAGTATTTT.

This clonotype was detected a few times. The V call is TRBV29-1, the J call TRBJ2-7; D is perhaps TRBD1 (6 bases). The germline V gene has CDR1 SQVTM and CDR2 ANQGSEA. Deletions cut 5 bases from V and 3 bases from J, with 11 bases between. This CDR3 has 12 amino acids. CDR3 coding DNA: TGCAGCGTTAAACAGGGAGACTACGAGCAGTACTTC. Encoded protein: CSVKQGDYEQYF.

The chain employs TRBV6-1 and TRBJ2-2; tentatively, D is TRBD1 or TRBD2 (6 bases each). The CDR3 contains 18 residues. V was cut by 1 base and J by 2 bases, with 17 bases left in between. CDR1 MNHNS and CDR2 SASEGT come from the germline V gene. The CDR3 here is CASSEGGWGALNTGELFF. The CDR3 DNA sequence: TGTGCCAGCAGTGAAGGGGGATGGGGGGCGCTTAACACCGGGGAGCTGTTTTTT.

This clonotype was seen a handful of times. V and J are TRBV27 and TRBJ2-7; 9 nucleotides agree with TRBD1. V lost 7 bases to trimming and J lost 9 bases; unmatched junction nucleotides: 16. The CDR3 contains 15 residues. Germline V gene sequence: CDR1 MNHEY, CDR2 SMNVEV (reference sequence). In DNA form, the CDR3 reads TGTGCCAGCAAAGGTGGGGGACAGGGTCTGTCGATGCAGTACTTC. It is translated as CASKGGGQGLSMQYF.

The V call is TRBV27, the J call TRBJ2-7; 9 bases line up with TRBD1. V dropped 3 bases and J dropped 0; count of bases not matched to a gene: 6. The germline V gene has CDR1 MNHEY and CDR2 SMNVEV (reference sequence). The CDR3 sequence is 16 residues long. CDR3 nucleotide sequence: TGTGCCAGCAGTTTCTCACAGGGGGCTTACTCCTACGAGCAGTACTTC. Protein: CASSFSQGAYSYEQYF.

The V call is TRBV28, the J call TRBJ1-3; D may be TRBD1 (5 bases). The germline V and J ends were trimmed by 0 bases and 1 base, with 13 bases remaining between them. The CDR3 runs to 17 residues. The germline gives CDR1 MDHEN, CDR2 SYDVKM. This CDR3 reads CASSLWIGQTSGNTIYF. As DNA, the CDR3 is TGTGCCAGCAGTTTATGGATAGGACAAACGTCTGGAAACACCATATATTTT.

This clonotype turned up a few times. The chain links TRBV18 to TRBJ1-4; D uncertain. In germline, CDR1 is KGHSH, CDR2 LQKENI. CDR3 length: 16 amino acids. V was clipped by 2 bases and J by 0 bases, with 10 bases between them. CDR3 residues: CASSPTLIPTNEKLFF. The CDR3 DNA reads as TGTGCCAGCTCACCAACCCTCATTCCAACTAATGAAAAACTGTTTTTT.

This clonotype appeared many times. The CDR3 DNA reads TGTGCCAGCAGGAGGGGAGTTGGTACCGGGGAGCTGTTTTTT. This translates into CASRRGVGTGELFF. This sequence joins TRBV28 and TRBJ2-2; D assignment may be TRBD1 or TRBD2 (5 bases each). This CDR3 spans 14 amino acids. Trimming shortened V by 6 bases and J by 5 bases, and 13 bases separated the two germline ends. Germline CDR1 is MDHEN and CDR2 is SYDVKM.

The chain employs TRBV6-2 or TRBV6-3 and TRBJ2-1; 15 positions match TRBD2. Trimming at V came to 4 bases and at J to 2 bases, leaving 6 bases not matched to a gene. CDR3 length equals 18 residues. Germline V gives CDR1 MNHEY, CDR2 SVGEGT. In DNA form, the CDR3 reads TGTGCCAGCAGTTTTCCGCGGACTAGCGGGAGGGCCTACAATGAGCAGTTCTTC. Its protein product is CASSFPRTSGRAYNEQFF.

The rearrangement links TRBV18 to TRBJ2-7; D is ambiguous. From germline, CDR1 is KGHSH and CDR2 LQKENI. The CDR3 spans 16 residues. V was shortened by 2 bases and J by 0 bases, with 14 bases between the two germline ends. The CDR3 protein is CASSPRFSSSSYEQYF. CDR3 nucleotide sequence: TGTGCCAGCTCACCAAGGTTTTCGTCGAGCTCCTACGAGCAGTACTTC.

This clonotype was seen more than once but under ten times. V and J are TRBV15 and TRBJ2-1; D is possibly TRBD2 (6 bases). The CDR3 extends over 15 amino acids. Per germline, CDR1 LNHNV and CDR2 YYDKDF (reference sequence). The V gene lost 5 bases and the J gene lost 4 bases, with 15 bases spanning the gap. In DNA, the CDR3 is TGTGCCACCAGCGGATACGGGAGAAGGTACAATGAGCAGTTCTTC. Protein sequence: CATSGYGRRYNEQFF.

This clonotype was detected a few times. The J gene is TRBJ2-2, the V gene TRBV10-3; 8 bases are shared with TRBD1. This CDR3 is built from 16 residues. J was trimmed by 1 base and V by 7 bases; bases with no gene match: 8. Germline V gene sequence: CDR1 ENHRY, CDR2 SYGVKD. CDR3 in amino acids: CAIKGSGTGNTGELFF. CDR3 DNA sequence: TGTGCCATCAAGGGCTCTGGGACAGGGAACACCGGGGAGCTGTTTTTT.

This chain uses TRBV15 with TRBJ2-3; 9 bases fit TRBD2. V dropped 6 bases and J dropped 0; count of bases not matched to a gene: 7. This CDR3 region has 16 residues. From germline, CDR1 is LNHNV and CDR2 YYDKDF (reference sequence). The CDR3 region has the DNA TGTGCCACCAGGAATCGACTAGCGGCTAGCACAGATACGCAGTATTTT. This encodes CATRNRLAASTDTQYF.

A few counts support this clonotype. V is TRBV5-6 and J is TRBJ2-3, with D possibly matching TRBD2 (5 bases). Trimming took off 4 bases at V and 0 bases at J, with 24 bases between the two ends. CDR3 length: 19 amino acids. In germline, CDR1 is SGHDT, CDR2 YYEEEE. CDR3 region: CASSHWGEVSGSSTDTQYF. Here the CDR3 DNA reads TGTGCCAGCAGCCACTGGGGAGAGGTTTCGGGATCTAGCACAGATACGCAGTATTTT.

The chain carries TRBV7-2 and TRBJ2-5; 9 bases are a match to TRBD2. Per the germline V gene, CDR1 is SGHTA and CDR2 is FQGNSA. The junction had 6 bases not matched to a gene; V was cut back by 3 bases and J by 1 base. This CDR3 is 16 amino acids long. CDR3 DNA sequence: TGTGCCAGCAGCTTGCCTAGCGGGGCCCCCCAAGAGACCCAGTACTTC. Protein sequence: CASSLPSGAPQETQYF.

This chain uses TRBV4-2 with TRBJ2-3, with TRBD2 matching over 8 bases. The CDR3 has 17 amino acids. Germline assignment: CDR1 LGHNA and CDR2 YNFKEQ. V lost 4 bases to trimming and J lost 1 base; unmatched junction nucleotides: 10. The CDR3 loop reads CASSLHSLRGGTDTQYF. The CDR3 bases are TGTGCCAGCAGCCTACACTCCTTGCGGGGGGGCACAGATACGCAGTATTTT.

Only a few counts were recorded for this clonotype. The chain uses TRBV7-6 and TRBJ2-7; TRBD2 matches at 8 bases. V lost 1 base and J lost 1; bases outside the gene matches: 9. Germline CDR1 is SGHVS and CDR2 is FNYEAQ. The CDR3 length is 17 residues. The CDR3 loop reads CASSLELGREGSYEQYF. The CDR3 DNA reads as TGTGCCAGCAGCTTAGAACTCGGGAGGGAGGGGTCCTACGAGCAGTACTTC.

V and J are TRBV29-1 and TRBJ2-1; TRBD1 agrees at 8 bases. Germline V gene data show CDR1 as SQVTM and CDR2 as ANQGSEA. The CDR3 has 11 amino acids. With V trimmed by 7 bases and J by 7 bases, 3 bases remained unmatched. Written as DNA, the CDR3 is TGCAGCGGGTACAGGGGGAATGAGCAGTTCTTC. Amino acid sequence: CSGYRGNEQFF.

The chain combines TRBV6-5 with TRBJ2-7; the D is unclear. The CDR3 extends over 14 amino acids. The V and J ends lost 0 bases and 3 bases respectively, with 9 bases between them. Germline lookup yields CDR1 MNHEY and CDR2 SVGAGI. The DNA for the CDR3 is TGTGCCAGCAGTTACTCTGGCAGGATCTACGAGCAGTACTTC. Its translation: CASSYSGRIYEQYF.

About this clonotype itself: A read error may account for a junction end that differs from germline. The chain uses TRBV5-1 and TRBJ2-7, with unresolved D. The CDR3 runs 11 residues. The germline CDR1 and CDR2 sequences are SGHRS and YFSETQ. The CDR3, as DNA: TGCGCCAGCAGCCGAAACTACGAGGAGTACTTC. Amino acid sequence: CASSRNYEEYF.

This clonotype was observed a handful of times. The rearrangement links TRBV6-1 to TRBJ2-7, with no clear D. The CDR3 runs 12 residues. The germline V and J ends were trimmed by 2 bases and 4 bases, with 6 bases remaining between them. Germline V CDR1 and CDR2: MNHNS, SASEGT. CDR3 sequence: CASSERRYEQYF. DNA for the CDR3: TGTGCCAGCAGTGAAAGGAGATACGAGCAGTACTTC.

The chain carries TRBV3-1 and TRBJ1-1; no firm D call. Trimming took 1 base from V and 5 from J, leaving 11 bases between them. This CDR3 is 14 amino acids long. Germline CDR1 is LGHDT and CDR2 is YNNKEL (reference sequence). CDR3 amino acids: CASSQGVARTEAFF. The CDR3 DNA reads TGTGCCAGCAGCCAAGGAGTCGCAAGAACTGAAGCTTTCTTT. Drawing the rest from reference TRBV3-1 and TRBJ1-1, the complete variable domain is DTAVSQTPKYLVTQMGNDKSIKCEQNLGHDTMYWYKQDSKKFLKIMFSYNNKELIINETVPNRFSPKSPDKAHLNLHINSLELGDSAVYFCASSQGVARTEAFFGQGTRLTVV.